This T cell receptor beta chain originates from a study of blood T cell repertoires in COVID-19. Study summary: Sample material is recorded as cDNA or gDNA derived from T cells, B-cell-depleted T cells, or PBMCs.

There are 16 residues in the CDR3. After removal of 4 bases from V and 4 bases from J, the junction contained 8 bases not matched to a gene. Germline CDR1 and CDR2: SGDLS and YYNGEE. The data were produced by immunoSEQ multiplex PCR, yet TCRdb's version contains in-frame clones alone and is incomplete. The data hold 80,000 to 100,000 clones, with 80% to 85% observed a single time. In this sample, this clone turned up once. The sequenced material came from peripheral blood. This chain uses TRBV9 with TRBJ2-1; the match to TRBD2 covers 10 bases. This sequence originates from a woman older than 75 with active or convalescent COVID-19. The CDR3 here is CASSPSGGFIYNEQFF. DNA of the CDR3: TGTGCCAGCAGCCCTAGCGGGGGCTTCATATACAATGAGCAGTTCTTC.